These 32 T cell receptor beta chains originate from one sample sequenced in a study of blood T cell repertoires in COVID-19. Profiled with immunoSEQ multiplex PCR; TCRdb holds only in-frame clones, not every one. The data contain 130,000 or so clones, approximately 81% of them seen just once; the ten biggest clones take up under 1.5%. Sequencing was performed on peripheral blood. The source of these receptors is a man aged 55-75 years with acute or convalescent COVID-19.

The chain employs TRBV5-1 and TRBJ2-3; 7 positions agree with TRBD1. Unmatched junction bases numbered 4, after V lost 3 bases and J lost 0 bases. The CDR3 length is 15 residues. CDR1 SGHRS and CDR2 YFSETQ come from the germline V gene. This CDR3 is CASSYDRESTDTQYF. In DNA form, the CDR3 reads TGCGCCAGCAGCTACGACAGGGAGAGCACAGATACGCAGTATTTT.

The chain carries TRBV30 and TRBJ2-7; maybe TRBD2 (6 bases). Germline CDR1 GTSNPN, CDR2 SVGIG (reference sequence). Deletions cut 1 base from V and 2 bases from J, with 9 bases between. CDR3 length: 13 residues. CDR3 sequence: CAWSGGVAYEQYF. The CDR3, as DNA: TGTGCCTGGAGTGGGGGGGTTGCCTACGAGCAGTACTTC. Drawing the rest from reference TRBV30 and TRBJ2-7, the complete variable domain is SQTIHQWPATLVQPVGSPLSLECTVEGTSNPNLYWYRQAAGRGLQLLFYSVGIGQISSEVPQNLSASRPQDRQFILSSKKLLLSDSGFYLCAWSGGVAYEQYFGPGTRLTVT.

This chain uses TRBV24-1 with TRBJ1-5, with 7 bases fitting TRBD1. CDR1 and CDR2 (germline): KGHDR, SFDVKD. V lost 9 bases and J lost 7; bases outside the gene matches: 8. The CDR3 contains 13 residues. Here the CDR3 reads CATQAGGRQPQHF. The CDR3 nucleotides read TGTGCCACCCAGGCAGGGGGACGGCAGCCCCAGCATTTT.

The chain combines TRBV7-2 with TRBJ2-5; D is possibly TRBD1 (5 bases). CDR1 SGHTA and CDR2 FQGNSA come from the germline V gene. The CDR3 extends over 15 amino acids. The V end was cut by 2 bases, the J end by 1 base, with 11 bases between. The CDR3, as DNA: TGTGCCAGCAGCTTATTTCCAGGGCCCCAAGAGACCCAGTACTTC. Translation gives CASSLFPGPQETQYF.

The genes are TRBV6-5 and TRBJ2-2; TRBD1 is a possible D gene (6 bases). CDR1 and CDR2 from the germline V gene are MNHEY and SVGAGI. Trimming shortened V by 0 bases and J by 5 bases, and 13 bases separated the two germline ends. The length of the CDR3 is 16 residues. Here the CDR3 DNA reads TGTGCCAGCAGTTACTCGATTACAGGGCAGACCGGGGAGCTGTTTTTT. This sequence encodes CASSYSITGQTGELFF.

This clone was observed a handful of times. The rearrangement joins TRBV6-6 to TRBJ1-1, with D uncertain. The V and J ends lost 4 bases and 6 bases respectively, with 9 bases between them. The CDR3 consists of 12 residues. Germline lookup yields CDR1 MNHNY and CDR2 SVGAGI (reference sequence). In nucleotides, the CDR3 is TGTGCCAGCAGTTTCCAGGTCGCTGAAGCTTTCTTT. It specifies CASSFQVAEAFF.

The chain joins TRBV6-4 to TRBJ1-4, with D maybe TRBD1 (6 bases). The CDR3 is made up of 15 amino acids. Germline V gene lookup returns CDR1 MRHNA and CDR2 SNTAGT. With 4 bases removed from V and 5 bases from J, the gap between germline ends came to 14 bases. As DNA, the CDR3 is TGTGCCAGCAGTGCCATCGGGGGGCCAAATGAAAAACTGTTTTTT. This encodes CASSAIGGPNEKLFF.

In this sample, this clone turned up once. V is TRBV6-5 and J is TRBJ2-4; 9 bases are shared with TRBD2. The ends lost 5 bases at V and 4 bases at J; junction bases unmatched: 6. This CDR3 is built from 15 residues. The V gene's germline CDR1 is MNHEY and CDR2 SVGAGI. The CDR3 bases are TGTGCCAGCAGTACCCCTAGCGGGAAAAAAAACATTCAGTACTTC. Translated, it gives CASSTPSGKKNIQYF.

The chain links TRBV7-9 to TRBJ2-1; D is ambiguous. The V end lost 5 bases, the J end lost 0 bases, and 14 bases lay between the germline ends. The CDR3 is 16 residues long. Germline V lookup: CDR1 SEHNR, CDR2 FQNEAQ (reference sequence). DNA of the CDR3: TGTGCCAGCAGCCCGATGACTGGTCGCTCCTACAATGAGCAGTTCTTC. Its protein is CASSPMTGRSYNEQFF.

The gene calls are TRBV19 and TRBJ1-5; 9 bases match TRBD1. From germline, CDR1 is LNHDA and CDR2 SQIVND (reference sequence). Germline trimming cut 6 bases from V and 0 bases from J; bases unmatched to any gene: 18. The length of the CDR3 is 20 residues. The CDR3 DNA follows: TGTGCCAGTAGGCCCCCCCCACGGGACAGGGCGTCGAGTAGCAATCAGCCCCAGCATTTT. It codes for CASRPPPRDRASSSNQPQHF.

V is TRBV3-1 (or the pseudogene TRBV3-2) and J is TRBJ1-6; D is possibly TRBD1 (6 bases). Trimming shortened V by 5 bases and J by 5 bases, and 10 bases separated the two germline ends. This CDR3 is built from 14 residues. The germline V gene encodes CDR1 LGHDT and CDR2 YNNKEL (reference sequence). The CDR3 protein is CASSSGTNNSPLHF. Written as DNA, the CDR3 is TGTGCCAGCAGCTCCGGGACAAATAATTCACCCCTCCACTTT.

The rearrangement uses TRBV7-9 and TRBJ1-5; 7 bases line up with TRBD1. This CDR3 has 14 amino acids. Trimming at V came to 5 bases and at J to 3 bases, leaving 4 bases not matched to a gene. Germline-derived CDR1 and CDR2 are SEHNR and FQNEAQ (reference sequence). The CDR3 loop reads CASSLGQYNQPQHF. The CDR3 DNA reads as TGTGCCAGCAGCCTGGGACAGTACAATCAGCCCCAGCATTTT.

This sequence joins TRBV12-5 and TRBJ1-2; D is unclear. The CDR3 extends over 11 amino acids. Germline CDR1 LGHNT, CDR2 FRNRAP. V was clipped by 6 bases and J by 3 bases, with 5 bases between them. CDR3 protein: CASGEDYGYTF. CDR3 sequence (DNA): TGTGCTAGTGGGGAGGACTATGGCTACACCTTC. The entire variable domain, with the rest obtained from reference TRBV12-5 and TRBJ1-2, is as follows: DARVTQTPRHKVTEMGQEVTMRCQPILGHNTVFWYRQTMMQGLELLAYFRNRAPLDDSGMPKDRFSAEMPDATLATLKIQPSEPRDSAVYFCASGEDYGYTFGSGTRLTVV.

The chain has TRBV7-8 and TRBJ2-2; maybe TRBD1 (5 bases). V was clipped by 1 base and J by 5 bases, with 20 bases between them. The CDR3 consists of 18 residues. From germline, CDR1 is SGHVS and CDR2 FQNEAQ. CDR3 sequence: CASSLEVQGGIRTGELFF. The CDR3 region has the DNA TGTGCCAGCAGCTTAGAAGTTCAGGGCGGTATTAGAACCGGGGAGCTGTTTTTT.

This chain joins TRBV9 and TRBJ1-6; 7 bases are shared with TRBD1. CDR1 SGDLS and CDR2 YYNGEE come from the germline V gene. The CDR3 length is 14 residues. The trim removed 6 bases at V and 5 bases at J, leaving 5 bases unmatched. CDR3 protein: CASTPTGNNSPLHF. In DNA, the CDR3 is TGTGCCAGCACCCCGACAGGGAATAATTCACCCCTCCACTTT.

This chain joins TRBV27 and TRBJ2-5; 7 bases map to TRBD2. Germline V lookup: CDR1 MNHEY, CDR2 SMNVEV (reference sequence). This CDR3 has 14 residues. V shed 6 bases and J 6 bases; nucleotides not matched to a gene: 10. The DNA for the CDR3 is TGTGCCAGCAGAAGCGGGACTATGGAAAAGACCCAGTACTTC. This gives the protein CASRSGTMEKTQYF.

The chain uses TRBV27 and TRBJ1-5; 7 bases agree with TRBD1. Germline trimming cut 6 bases from V and 7 bases from J; bases unmatched to any gene: 9. The CDR3 sequence is 14 residues long. Germline CDR1 reads MNHEY; CDR2 reads SMNVEV (reference sequence). The CDR3 DNA sequence: TGTGCCAGCAGATACAGGGGAAACGAGCAGCCCCAGCATTTT. This sequence encodes CASRYRGNEQPQHF.

The chain couples TRBV9 to TRBJ2-2; unclear D gene. Germline V CDR1 and CDR2: SGDLS, YYNGEE. This CDR3 is 17 amino acids long. Deletions cut 1 base from V and 3 bases from J, with 16 bases between. CDR3: CASSVYGQAGYTGELFF. The CDR3 coding sequence is TGTGCCAGCAGCGTATATGGTCAGGCAGGCTACACCGGGGAGCTGTTTTTT. Variable domain in full (rest from reference TRBV9 and TRBJ2-2): DSGVTQTPKHLITATGQRVTLRCSPRSGDLSVYWYQQSLDQGLQFLIQYYNGEERAKGNILERFSAQQFPDLHSELNLSSLELGDSALYFCASSVYGQAGYTGELFFGEGSRLTVL.

The chain links TRBV11-3 to TRBJ2-1; 7 positions agree with TRBD1. The CDR3 is made up of 12 amino acids. The V and J ends lost 5 bases and 10 bases, in that order; junction bases with no gene match: 5. Germline CDR1 is SGHNT and CDR2 is YENEEA. Written as DNA, the CDR3 is TGTGCCAGCAGCCTCGGACAGGCCGAGCAGTTCTTC. Translated, it gives CASSLGQAEQFF.

The rearrangement links TRBV2 to TRBJ2-7; 11 nucleotides line up with TRBD2. The CDR3 consists of 15 residues. Per the germline V gene, CDR1 is SNHLY and CDR2 is FYNNEI. V gave up 4 bases and J gave up 5 bases; unmatched junction bases: 7. CDR3 residues: CASSVILAGVDEQYF. CDR3 bases: TGTGCCAGCAGTGTTATACTAGCGGGGGTGGACGAGCAGTACTTC.

The chain joins TRBV30 to TRBJ2-7; 10 nucleotides line up with TRBD1. Germline V CDR1 and CDR2: GTSNPN, SVGIG (reference sequence). This CDR3 is built from 13 residues. V shed 2 bases, J shed 7 bases, and the junction held 5 bases outside the gene matches. This chain's CDR3 is CAWSRDRGREQYF. The CDR3 DNA follows: TGTGCCTGGAGTAGGGACAGGGGTCGAGAGCAGTACTTC.

This clone was observed a single time. The chain uses TRBV19 and TRBJ1-6; the match to TRBD1 covers 7 bases. After removal of 9 bases from V and 13 bases from J, the junction contained 9 bases not matched to a gene. Germline CDR1 and CDR2: LNHDA and SQIVND (reference sequence). The CDR3 spans 12 residues. DNA for the CDR3: TGTGCCAGCGCGGACAGGATGCCGCCCCTCCACTTT. Its protein product is CASADRMPPLHF.

This clone was observed a handful of times. The rearrangement links TRBV24-1 to TRBJ2-1; 9 bases are a match to TRBD1. The germline gives CDR1 KGHDR, CDR2 SFDVKD. The V and J ends lost 3 bases and 8 bases, in that order; junction bases with no gene match: 10. The CDR3 contains 16 residues. In DNA, the CDR3 is TGTGCCACCAGTGATGCGACAGGGGGGGGATTGTATGAGCAGTTCTTC. Protein: CATSDATGGGLYEQFF.

The rearrangement joins TRBV5-1 to TRBJ1-5; TRBD1 is a possible D gene (5 bases). CDR3 length: 15 residues. V was trimmed by 0 bases and J by 7 bases, leaving 14 bases between them. Germline loops: CDR1 SGHRS, CDR2 YFSETQ. The CDR3, as DNA: TGCGCCAGCAGCTTGGACCCAGGGCTCGACCAGCCCCAGCATTTT. Its protein is CASSLDPGLDQPQHF.

CDR3 nucleotides: TGTGCCTGGAGTGTAAGGGTACAGGAGCCCGGAAACACCATATATTTT. Its translation is CAWSVRVQEPGNTIYF. The chain combines TRBV30 with TRBJ1-3, with D tentatively TRBD1 (5 bases). The V end lost 0 bases, the J end lost 4 bases, and 16 bases lay between the germline ends. The CDR3 is made up of 16 amino acids. Germline loops: CDR1 GTSNPN, CDR2 SVGIG (reference sequence).

This chain links TRBV5-1 with TRBJ2-7; 9 bases align to TRBD1. This CDR3 comprises 13 residues. The germline gives CDR1 SGHRS, CDR2 YFSETQ. V was pared by 5 bases and J by 4 bases, with 4 bases of the junction left unmatched. The CDR3 protein is CASRVDRGYEQYF. In DNA form, the CDR3 reads TGCGCCAGCAGGGTGGACAGGGGTTACGAGCAGTACTTC.

The chain is built from TRBV7-9 and TRBJ2-2, with unresolved D. Trimming stripped 5 bases from V and 7 bases from J, with 8 bases between. Looked up from germline, CDR1 is SEHNR and CDR2 is FQNEAQ (reference sequence). The CDR3 is 12 residues long. The CDR3 region has the DNA TGTGCCAGCAGCCCACACCACGGGGAGCTGTTTTTT. It codes for CASSPHHGELFF.

The CDR3 sequence: CSVETLGKLFF. CDR3 DNA sequence: TGCAGCGTTGAAACCCTCGGGAAACTGTTTTTT. J is TRBJ1-4 and V is TRBV29-1; D not resolved. V lost 2 bases and J lost 11, with 9 bases in between. The CDR3 extends over 11 amino acids. The germline gives CDR1 SQVTM, CDR2 ANQGSEA.

This chain uses TRBV3-1 (or the pseudogene TRBV3-2) with TRBJ1-1; the D gene is possibly TRBD1 (5 bases). Trimming left V 1 base short and J 4 bases short, with 22 bases between. Germline CDR1 reads LGHDT; CDR2 reads YNNKEL (reference sequence). This CDR3 region has 18 residues. CDR3 loop: CASSQAEPEGRASTEAFF. The DNA for the CDR3 is TGTGCCAGCAGCCAAGCAGAACCCGAAGGCAGGGCGAGCACTGAAGCTTTCTTT.

The chain is built from TRBV5-1 and TRBJ2-7; D is ambiguous. V lost 1 base, J lost 0 bases, and 5 bases lay in between. The CDR3 is 13 amino acids. Germline CDR1 is SGHRS and CDR2 is YFSETQ. The CDR3 bases are TGCGCCAGCAGCTTGCAAAACTCCTACGAGCAGTACTTC. As protein: CASSLQNSYEQYF.

This clone was observed a few times. This chain links TRBV30 with TRBJ1-5, with no clear D. From germline, CDR1 is GTSNPN and CDR2 SVGIG (reference sequence). V lost 2 bases and J lost 7, with 12 bases in between. This CDR3 comprises 13 residues. DNA for the CDR3: TGTGCCTGGAGTTCAAATAGCGGACAGCCCCAGCATTTT. Its translation is CAWSSNSGQPQHF.

V usage is TRBV5-6 and J usage is TRBJ1-5; 12 positions match TRBD1. Per the germline V gene, CDR1 is SGHDT and CDR2 is YYEEEE. The CDR3 extends over 15 amino acids. J gave up 6 bases and V 3 bases, and 4 bases lay outside the gene matches. The CDR3 DNA reads TGTGCCAGCAGCTCCGGGACAGGGGGCAGTCAGCCCCAGCATTTT. Encoded protein: CASSSGTGGSQPQHF.